This TCR beta chain emerged from a study of cytomegalovirus exposure and HLA in healthy donors. Study-wide findings and caveats: According to the study, around 160 TCR beta chains were cytomegalovirus-associated.

Remarks on this clone: Its antigen is unidentified.

Use of 60 Vbeta and 13 Jbeta primers characterized the PCR. Profiled with immunoSEQ multiplex PCR; TCRdb holds only in-frame clones, not every one. This sample has 150,000 or so clones, with 65% to 75% found just once. This CDR3 comprises 18 residues. J was trimmed by 8 bases and V by 2 bases; bases with no gene match: 12. CDR1 MGHRA and CDR2 YSYEKL come from the germline V gene. The origin of this receptor is a girl aged 10-17 years in good health and CMV-seronegative. The rearrangement uses TRBV4-1 and TRBJ2-1; 13 nucleotides agree with TRBD2. Input material: PBMCs. As DNA, the CDR3 is TGCGCCAGCAGCCAACGACTAGCGGGGGGCTTACGGGCGCATGAGCAGTTCTTC. As protein: CASSQRLAGGLRAHEQFF.